A selection of T cell receptor beta chains follows, all from one sample in a study of blood T cell repertoires in COVID-19. Using immunoSEQ multiplex PCR, the repertoire was profiled, and TCRdb retains in-frame clones only, with some absent. The profile shows 150,000 to 200,000 clones, 70% to 90% of them singletons. Sample: PBMCs or T cells enriched from blood (not recorded which). The receptors originated from a young woman who had recovered from COVID-19. Each CDR3 is given with its conserved first and last residue. Fields, in order: D gene, J gene, CDR3 length, clone size, V gene, CDR3 DNA, CDR3 protein. A D gene is named only where the DNA matches it firmly. A clone size is listed for some rows: how often the clone was seen (once, few, many), or a class if it is expanded.

d_gene: TRBD1; j_gene: TRBJ2-7; len: 16; abundance: NA; v_gene: TRBV30; CDR3nt: TGTGCCTGGAGTGTATACGGGCAGGGGGCCTCCTACGAGCAGTACTTC; CDR3aa: CAWSVYGQGASYEQYF
d_gene: NA; j_gene: TRBJ1-1; len: 14; abundance: NA; v_gene: TRBV5-1; CDR3nt: TGCGCCAGCAGCTTAAACAGGGTCGGCACTGAAGCTTTCTTT; CDR3aa: CASSLNRVGTEAFF
d_gene: NA; j_gene: TRBJ2-4; len: 15; abundance: NA; v_gene: TRBV9; CDR3nt: TGTGCCAGCAGCGTAGGAGGGGGTAAAGTCGACATTCAGTACTTC; CDR3aa: CASSVGGGKVDIQYF
d_gene: TRBD2; j_gene: TRBJ2-1; len: 14; abundance: NA; v_gene: TRBV11-3; CDR3nt: TGTGCCAGCAGCCCGACTAGCACATACAATGAGCAGTTCTTC; CDR3aa: CASSPTSTYNEQFF
d_gene: NA; j_gene: TRBJ2-1; len: 17; abundance: NA; v_gene: TRBV4-3; CDR3nt: TGCGCCAGCAGCGAAAGGGTTGCGGTCCCAAGGGGCAATGAGCAGTTCTTC; CDR3aa: CASSERVAVPRGNEQFF
d_gene: NA; j_gene: TRBJ1-4; len: 15; abundance: NA; v_gene: TRBV7-9; CDR3nt: TGTGCCAGCAGCCCCCACAACCGGGATTATGAAAAACTGTTTTTT; CDR3aa: CASSPHNRDYEKLFF
d_gene: NA; j_gene: TRBJ2-3; len: 12; abundance: NA; v_gene: TRBV5-4; CDR3nt: TGTGCCAGCAGCTTCCGGGGGAATACGCAGTATTTT; CDR3aa: CASSFRGNTQYF
d_gene: TRBD2; j_gene: TRBJ2-1; len: 16; abundance: NA; v_gene: TRBV7-2; CDR3nt: TGTGCCAGCAGCTGGCCGACTAGCGGGAGAAGGGATGAGCAGTTCTTC; CDR3aa: CASSWPTSGRRDEQFF
d_gene: NA; j_gene: TRBJ1-4; len: 13; abundance: NA; v_gene: TRBV3-1/TRBV3-2; CDR3nt: TGTGCCAGCGGAACCACAGGGAATGAAAAACTGTTTTTT; CDR3aa: CASGTTGNEKLFF
d_gene: NA; j_gene: TRBJ1-5; len: 13; abundance: once; v_gene: TRBV2; CDR3nt: TGTGCCAGCAGTATGGGACAAAATCAGCCCCAGCATTTT; CDR3aa: CASSMGQNQPQHF
d_gene: NA; j_gene: TRBJ1-1; len: 15; abundance: NA; v_gene: TRBV11-3; CDR3nt: TGTGCCAGCAGCTTACTTCTCAGGAACACTCCTGAAGCTTTCTTT; CDR3aa: CASSLLLRNTPEAFF
d_gene: NA; j_gene: TRBJ2-5; len: 13; abundance: NA; v_gene: TRBV28; CDR3nt: TGTGCCAGCAGTTCTACGTTCGGAGAGACCCAGTACTTC; CDR3aa: CASSSTFGETQYF
d_gene: NA; j_gene: TRBJ2-7; len: 16; abundance: NA; v_gene: TRBV7-9; CDR3nt: TGTGCCAGCAGCTTAGCGTGGCGGGACAGAGCCTACGAGCAGTACTTC; CDR3aa: CASSLAWRDRAYEQYF
d_gene: TRBD2; j_gene: TRBJ2-2; len: 16; abundance: NA; v_gene: TRBV4-3; CDR3nt: TGCGCCAGCGGGATACTAGCGGGATTAGGCACCGGGGAGCTGTTTTTT; CDR3aa: CASGILAGLGTGELFF
d_gene: TRBD2; j_gene: TRBJ2-1; len: 16; abundance: NA; v_gene: TRBV4-1; CDR3nt: TGCGCCAGCAGCGTTGCCCTAGCGGGAGACTACAATGAGCAGTTCTTC; CDR3aa: CASSVALAGDYNEQFF
d_gene: TRBD1; j_gene: TRBJ1-5; len: 13; abundance: NA; v_gene: TRBV19; CDR3nt: TGTGCCAGTAACGACAGGGGGAGTCAGCCCCAGCATTTT; CDR3aa: CASNDRGSQPQHF
d_gene: TRBD1; j_gene: TRBJ1-2; len: 12; abundance: NA; v_gene: TRBV7-9; CDR3nt: TGTGCCAGCAGCTCCCAGGGGGCAGGCTACACCTTC; CDR3aa: CASSSQGAGYTF
d_gene: TRBD2; j_gene: TRBJ2-3; len: 18; abundance: NA; v_gene: TRBV4-3; CDR3nt: TGCGCCAGCAGCCAGGAAGGGGTAGCGGGAGGGCCCTCAGATACGCAGTATTTT; CDR3aa: CASSQEGVAGGPSDTQYF
d_gene: TRBD2; j_gene: TRBJ2-7; len: 15; abundance: NA; v_gene: TRBV27; CDR3nt: TGTGCCAGCAGTTTATCCCCTAGCGGCTCCTACGAGCAGTACTTC; CDR3aa: CASSLSPSGSYEQYF
d_gene: TRBD1; j_gene: TRBJ2-7; len: 14; abundance: NA; v_gene: TRBV27; CDR3nt: TGTGCCAGCAGAAACCGGGACAGGCTCTACGAGCAGTACTTC; CDR3aa: CASRNRDRLYEQYF
d_gene: TRBD1; j_gene: TRBJ1-1; len: 11; abundance: NA; v_gene: TRBV20-1; CDR3nt: TGCAGTGCTAGGACAGGGACTGAAGCTTTCTTT; CDR3aa: CSARTGTEAFF
d_gene: TRBD2; j_gene: TRBJ2-7; len: 15; abundance: NA; v_gene: TRBV5-1; CDR3nt: TGCGCCAGCAGCTTGGGGCTAGCGGGGTCCTACGAGCAGTACTTC; CDR3aa: CASSLGLAGSYEQYF
d_gene: NA; j_gene: TRBJ2-2; len: 13; abundance: once; v_gene: TRBV11-3; CDR3nt: TGTGCCAGCAGCTTTCGGGGGAGCGGGGAGCTGTTTTTT; CDR3aa: CASSFRGSGELFF
d_gene: TRBD1; j_gene: TRBJ2-1; len: 15; abundance: NA; v_gene: TRBV3-1/TRBV3-2; CDR3nt: TGTGCCAGCAGCCAACGACAGGGGGGATACAATGAGCAGTTCTTC; CDR3aa: CASSQRQGGYNEQFF
d_gene: TRBD2; j_gene: TRBJ2-7; len: 15; abundance: NA; v_gene: TRBV11-2; CDR3nt: TGTGCCAGCAGCCACCAGCGGGAGGGCGACTACGAGCAGTACTTC; CDR3aa: CASSHQREGDYEQYF
d_gene: TRBD1; j_gene: TRBJ2-2; len: 18; abundance: NA; v_gene: TRBV4-3; CDR3nt: TGCGCCAGCAGCCGGACAGGGGGTCCCACCGAGGGCACCGGGGAGCTGTTTTTT; CDR3aa: CASSRTGGPTEGTGELFF
d_gene: NA; j_gene: TRBJ1-2; len: 13; abundance: NA; v_gene: TRBV19; CDR3nt: TGTGCCAGTAGGAGGGCAGGCTCCTATGGCTACACCTTC; CDR3aa: CASRRAGSYGYTF
d_gene: NA; j_gene: TRBJ2-3; len: 15; abundance: NA; v_gene: TRBV19; CDR3nt: TGTGCCAGTAGAGAGAGGGCAGGGGGAGGAGATACGCAGTATTTT; CDR3aa: CASRERAGGGDTQYF
d_gene: TRBD2; j_gene: TRBJ2-2; len: 15; abundance: once; v_gene: TRBV3-1/TRBV3-2; CDR3nt: TGTGCCAGCAGCAGCCCGGGACTAATCACCGGGGAGCTGTTTTTT; CDR3aa: CASSSPGLITGELFF
d_gene: NA; j_gene: TRBJ2-1; len: 12; abundance: few; v_gene: TRBV5-1; CDR3nt: TGCGCCAGCAGCTTAGAGGGCAATGAGCAGTTCTTC; CDR3aa: CASSLEGNEQFF
d_gene: NA; j_gene: TRBJ2-3; len: 14; abundance: NA; v_gene: TRBV19; CDR3nt: TGTGCCAGTAGTATAAGGCGGAGCACAGATACGCAGTATTTT; CDR3aa: CASSIRRSTDTQYF
d_gene: NA; j_gene: TRBJ1-1; len: 14; abundance: NA; v_gene: TRBV6-1; CDR3nt: TGTGCCAGCAGTGAACACGGGATCCGTTGGGTAGCTTTCTTT; CDR3aa: CASSEHGIRWVAFF
d_gene: TRBD1; j_gene: TRBJ1-5; len: 14; abundance: NA; v_gene: TRBV7-9; CDR3nt: TGTGCCAGCAGCTTGGAACAGGGGAATCAGCCCCAGCATTTT; CDR3aa: CASSLEQGNQPQHF
d_gene: NA; j_gene: TRBJ2-5; len: 13; abundance: NA; v_gene: TRBV5-1; CDR3nt: TGCGCCAGCAGCAAGGACTATCAAGAGACCCAGTACTTC; CDR3aa: CASSKDYQETQYF
d_gene: NA; j_gene: TRBJ2-5; len: 16; abundance: NA; v_gene: TRBV28; CDR3nt: TGTGCCAGCAGTTCGCGGGCAGCACTTCCCGTGGAGACCCAGTACTTC; CDR3aa: CASSSRAALPVETQYF
d_gene: TRBD1; j_gene: TRBJ1-1; len: 14; abundance: once; v_gene: TRBV2; CDR3nt: TGTGCCAGCAGTGTAGGGACAGCGAACACTGAAGCTTTCTTT; CDR3aa: CASSVGTANTEAFF
d_gene: NA; j_gene: TRBJ1-1; len: 17; abundance: NA; v_gene: TRBV6-2/TRBV6-3; CDR3nt: TGTGCCAGCAGTTACACCCGGGGGGGACCTCGGGGGACTGAAGCTTTCTTT; CDR3aa: CASSYTRGGPRGTEAFF
d_gene: NA; j_gene: TRBJ1-2; len: 12; abundance: NA; v_gene: TRBV10-3; CDR3nt: TGTGCCATCACGGACAGTGGGGTTTATGCCACCTTC; CDR3aa: CAITDSGVYATF
d_gene: NA; j_gene: TRBJ1-1; len: 14; abundance: NA; v_gene: TRBV6-5; CDR3nt: TGTGCCAGCAGTTACAGGGGCGAGAACACTGAAGCTTTCTTT; CDR3aa: CASSYRGENTEAFF
d_gene: NA; j_gene: TRBJ1-2; len: 14; abundance: NA; v_gene: TRBV6-5; CDR3nt: TGTGCCAGCAGTTACTCGACCCAGGGTTATGGCTACACCTTC; CDR3aa: CASSYSTQGYGYTF
d_gene: NA; j_gene: TRBJ1-3; len: 14; abundance: NA; v_gene: TRBV6-5; CDR3nt: TGTGCCAGCAGTCAACAGGGTACTGGAAACACCATATATTTT; CDR3aa: CASSQQGTGNTIYF
d_gene: NA; j_gene: TRBJ1-5; len: 13; abundance: NA; v_gene: TRBV5-6; CDR3nt: TGTGCCAGCAGCAGAACGGGCGGGAAGCCCCAGCATTTT; CDR3aa: CASSRTGGKPQHF
d_gene: NA; j_gene: TRBJ2-1; len: 14; abundance: NA; v_gene: TRBV9; CDR3nt: TGTGCCAGCAGCCTTTATGCTAGTTTCAATGAGCAGTTCTTC; CDR3aa: CASSLYASFNEQFF
d_gene: NA; j_gene: TRBJ1-2; len: 13; abundance: NA; v_gene: TRBV5-4; CDR3nt: TGTGCCAGCAGCTTCACCGGTGAATATGGCTACACCTTC; CDR3aa: CASSFTGEYGYTF
d_gene: TRBD2; j_gene: TRBJ2-3; len: 15; abundance: NA; v_gene: TRBV7-2; CDR3nt: TGTGCCAGCAGCCAAACTAGCGGCTTCACAGATACGCAGTATTTT; CDR3aa: CASSQTSGFTDTQYF
d_gene: NA; j_gene: TRBJ2-5; len: 13; abundance: NA; v_gene: TRBV12-3/TRBV12-4; CDR3nt: TGTGCCAGCAGACCAGACTCACAAGAGACCCAGTACTTC; CDR3aa: CASRPDSQETQYF
d_gene: TRBD2; j_gene: TRBJ2-3; len: 17; abundance: once; v_gene: TRBV12-5; CDR3nt: TGTGCTAGTGGCCCTAGACTAGCGGGAGGGTTAGGAGATACGCAGTATTTT; CDR3aa: CASGPRLAGGLGDTQYF
d_gene: NA; j_gene: TRBJ2-1; len: 13; abundance: NA; v_gene: TRBV6-4; CDR3nt: TGTGCCAGCAGTGATGGTAAGCCACGGGAGCAGTTCTTC; CDR3aa: CASSDGKPREQFF
d_gene: NA; j_gene: TRBJ1-2; len: 14; abundance: NA; v_gene: TRBV5-1; CDR3nt: TGCGCCAGCAGCTTGGACAGGCCCTACTATGGCTACACCTTC; CDR3aa: CASSLDRPYYGYTF
d_gene: NA; j_gene: TRBJ2-1; len: 17; abundance: NA; v_gene: TRBV28; CDR3nt: TGTGCCAGCAGTACCCCGCGGCTCGATAGAGCCTACAATGAGCAGTTCTTC; CDR3aa: CASSTPRLDRAYNEQFF
d_gene: TRBD2; j_gene: TRBJ2-7; len: 17; abundance: once; v_gene: TRBV7-8; CDR3nt: TGTGCCAGCAGCTTTCCTAGCGGGAGGCCACTTTACTACGAGCAGTACTTC; CDR3aa: CASSFPSGRPLYYEQYF